What follows describes a single T cell receptor (beta chain). Its antigen is as yet unknown. The data were taken from a study of T cell responses to AZD1222 COVID-19 vaccine. The CDR3 contains 16 residues. CDR1 is SNHLY and CDR2 is FYNNEI in the germline V gene. V gave up 3 bases and J gave up 2 bases, with 16 bases separating them. Study-level points and caveats: White British donors predominated, females outnumbered males, and clonal diversity was possibly underestimated. Following two doses of AZD1222, Spike-specific TCR breadth and depth rose. Dominant CD4 TCR responses targeted spike regions 160-218 and 743-854. Sampling that yielded the repertoires occurred only after the peak T cell response.

The repertoire was sequenced with immunoSEQ multiplex PCR; TCRdb's copy has only in-frame clones and lacks some. The sample holds around 72,000 clones, roughly 84% seen once. This TCR derives from an adult in good health. This chain joins TRBV2 and TRBJ2-5; TRBD2 might be the D (5 bases). The sequencing used peripheral blood, collected on day 0 of AZD1222 vaccination. The CDR3, as DNA: TGTGCCAGCAGTGATCTTCGGACGGGAAGACAAGAGACCCAGTACTTC. This sequence encodes CASSDLRTGRQETQYF. Full variable domain (missing parts from reference TRBV2 and TRBJ2-5): EPEVTQTPSHQVTQMGQEVILRCVPISNHLYFYWYRQILGQKVEFLVSFYNNEISEKSEIFDDQFSVERPDGSNFTLKIRSTKLEDSAMYFCASSDLRTGRQETQYFGPGTRLLVL.